The T cell receptor (beta chain) described here comes from a study of blood T cell repertoires in COVID-19. Study context: The samples span acute and convalescent COVID-19 from the United States, Italy and Spain. PBMCs, B-cell-depleted T cells, or T cells provided the cDNA or gDNA that made up the material.

Sequenced by immunoSEQ multiplex PCR; TCRdb stores in-frame clones only, minus some. The top ten hold 0.95% to 1.3% of the sample, which has about 310,000 clones, about 90% seen once. The clonotype comes from a woman aged 40 to 50 with COVID-19, enrolled during active disease. The sample consisted of peripheral blood.

The CDR3 region has the DNA TGTGCCAGCAGCCCGAGCGGTACGGATACGCAGTATTTT. This encodes CASSPSGTDTQYF. V is TRBV7-8 and J is TRBJ2-3; a weak D match, TRBD2 (5 bases). This CDR3 comprises 13 residues. Germline V gene sequence: CDR1 SGHVS, CDR2 FQNEAQ. Between the trimmed V and J ends, which lost 5 bases and 6 bases, there was a span of 12 bases. Supplemented by reference TRBV7-8 and TRBJ2-3, the full variable domain reads GAGVSQSPRYKVAKRGQDVALRCDPISGHVSLFWYQQALGQGPEFLTYFQNEAQLDKSGLPSDRFFAERPEGSVSTLKIQRTQQEDSAVYLCASSPSGTDTQYFGPGTRLTVL.